The rows below give T cell receptor beta chains drawn from one sample of a study of TIL therapy for anti-PD-1-resistant metastatic lung cancer. Here immunoSEQ multiplex PCR was the method, and the copy in TCRdb shows in-frame clones only, minus some. The sample shows about 50,000 clones, approximately 86% of them seen only once. The sequenced sample was blood, obtained at baseline. These receptor sequences come from a person aged 25-85 years with non-small cell lung cancer. CDR3s include the opening cysteine and the closing phenylalanine or tryptophan.

V: TRBV28
length: 15
CDR3: CASSGGGPSTDTQYF

V: TRBV28
length: 13
CDR3: CASSPGGQETQYF

V: TRBV7-2
length: 15
CDR3: CASSLGTGGREKLFF

V: TRBV6-6
length: 14
CDR3: CASARGRNSYEQYF

V: TRBV5-1
length: 16
CDR3: CASSPGTSGGTGELFF

V: TRBV6-2/TRBV6-3
length: 13
CDR3: CASRYGNGYGYTF

V: TRBV18
length: 12
CDR3: CASSPVENIQYF

V: TRBV11-2
length: 15
CDR3: CASSLEPGILSVQYF

V: TRBV19
length: 13
CDR3: CASSMGLSGVAYF

V: TRBV15
length: 16
CDR3: CATSQERGGARYEQFF

V: TRBV11-3
length: 15
CDR3: CASSLEAGKSQPQHF

V: TRBV28
length: 12
CDR3: CASSLDRDEQFF

V: TRBV7-2
length: 14
CDR3: CASSLVDSSYEQYF

V: TRBV5-1
length: 16
CDR3: CASSFRAHGTYNEQFF

V: TRBV5-6
length: 15
CDR3: CASSLDQGTGNTIYF

V: TRBV2
length: 15
CDR3: CASSWTDINNQPQHF

V: TRBV2
length: 13
CDR3: CASTLQGYTEAFF

V: TRBV7-8
length: 14
CDR3: CASSLLEGRETQYF

V: TRBV19
length: 14
CDR3: CASSHPDLAVKLFF

V: TRBV6-5
length: 15
CDR3: CASTQGGTGTYEQYF